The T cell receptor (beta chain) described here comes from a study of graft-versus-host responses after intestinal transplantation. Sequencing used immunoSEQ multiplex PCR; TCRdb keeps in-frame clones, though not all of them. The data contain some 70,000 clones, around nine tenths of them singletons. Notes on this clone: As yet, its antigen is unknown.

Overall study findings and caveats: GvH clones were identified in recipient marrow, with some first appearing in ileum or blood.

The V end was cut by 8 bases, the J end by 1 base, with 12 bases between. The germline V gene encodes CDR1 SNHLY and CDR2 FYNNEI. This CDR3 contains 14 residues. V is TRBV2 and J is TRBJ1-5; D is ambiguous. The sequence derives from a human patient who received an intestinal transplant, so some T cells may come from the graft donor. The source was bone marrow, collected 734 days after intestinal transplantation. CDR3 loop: CASRSSASNQPQHF. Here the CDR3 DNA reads TGTGCCAGCCGATCATCAGCGAGCAATCAGCCCCAGCATTTT.